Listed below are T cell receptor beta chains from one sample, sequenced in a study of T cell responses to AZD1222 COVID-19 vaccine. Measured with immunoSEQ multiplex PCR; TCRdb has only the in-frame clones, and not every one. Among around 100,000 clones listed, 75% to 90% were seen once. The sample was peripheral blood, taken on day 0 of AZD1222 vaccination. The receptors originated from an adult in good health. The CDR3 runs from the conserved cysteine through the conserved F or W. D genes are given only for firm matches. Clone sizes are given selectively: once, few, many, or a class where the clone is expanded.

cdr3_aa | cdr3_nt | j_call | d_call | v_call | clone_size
CSVVGSGGSYNEQFF | TGCAGCGTTGTGGGTAGCGGGGGGTCCTACAATGAGCAGTTCTTC | TRBJ2-1 | TRBD2 | TRBV29-1 | -
CASSYGQLSYEQYF | TGTGCCAGCAGTTACGGGCAGCTCTCCTACGAGCAGTACTTC | TRBJ2-7 | - | TRBV6-6 | once
CASNQVHYYGYTF | TGTGCCAGCAACCAAGTTCACTACTATGGCTACACCTTC | TRBJ1-2 | - | TRBV6-5 | few
CASRDSLQAFF | TGTGCCAGCAGGGACAGTTTGCAAGCTTTCTTT | TRBJ1-1 | - | TRBV6-5 | -
CASSIGMNTEAFF | TGTGCCAGTAGTATAGGAATGAACACTGAAGCTTTCTTT | TRBJ1-1 | - | TRBV19 | -
CASSFSLAGVGTQYF | TGCGCCAGCAGCTTCTCACTCGCGGGAGTCGGGACCCAGTACTTC | TRBJ2-5 | TRBD2 | TRBV5-1 | -
CASSYLAGNTEAFF | TGTGCCAGCAGTTACCTGGCAGGAAACACTGAAGCTTTCTTT | TRBJ1-1 | - | TRBV6-2/TRBV6-3 | -
CASSPAPGQPNYGYTF | TGTGCCAGCAGTCCGGCCCCGGGACAGCCTAACTATGGCTACACCTTC | TRBJ1-2 | TRBD1 | TRBV27 | -
CASSKPDRGNTEAFF | TGTGCCAGCAGTAAACCAGACAGGGGGAACACTGAAGCTTTCTTT | TRBJ1-1 | TRBD1 | TRBV6-6 | -
CASSVGGDSGNTIYF | TGTGCCAGCAGTGTCGGAGGCGACTCTGGAAACACCATATATTTT | TRBJ1-3 | - | TRBV2 | -
CASSLMTDTGELFF | TGCGCCAGCAGCTTGATGACGGACACCGGGGAGCTGTTTTTT | TRBJ2-2 | - | TRBV5-1 | -
CASSYSSGDSSYNEQFF | TGTGCCAGCAGTTACTCGAGCGGGGATAGCTCCTACAATGAGCAGTTCTTC | TRBJ2-1 | TRBD2 | TRBV6-2/TRBV6-3 | -
CASGQSSSYNSPLHF | TGCGCCAGCGGACAGTCAAGCTCCTATAATTCACCCCTCCACTTT | TRBJ1-6 | - | TRBV5-1 | few
CASSVNYNEQFF | TGTGCCAGCAGCGTTAACTACAATGAGCAGTTCTTC | TRBJ2-1 | - | TRBV9 | -
CASRFPKGGDEKLFF | TGTGCTAGCAGATTCCCGAAGGGCGGGGATGAAAAACTGTTTTTT | TRBJ1-4 | - | TRBV7-7 | -
CASSATKTSNYGYTF | TGTGCCAGCAGCGCCACAAAAACCTCTAACTATGGCTACACCTTC | TRBJ1-2 | - | TRBV28 | -
CASSWTANTEAFF | TGTGCCAGCAGCTGGACAGCTAACACTGAAGCTTTCTTT | TRBJ1-1 | - | TRBV6-2/TRBV6-3 | -
CASSLFGSTSRDYGYTF | TGTGCCAGCAGCCTCTTCGGGTCAACCTCGCGGGACTATGGCTACACCTTC | TRBJ1-2 | - | TRBV7-2 | -
CASSLFWDTQSSYEQYF | TGTGCCAGTAGTCTCTTTTGGGACACCCAGAGCTCCTACGAGCAGTACTTC | TRBJ2-7 | - | TRBV19 | -
CASSLGEDEQYF | TGCGCCAGCAGCTTAGGCGAAGACGAGCAGTACTTC | TRBJ2-7 | - | TRBV5-1 | -
CASSLGGSLTTNEKLFF | TGTGCCAGCAGCTTAGGTGGCAGCCTTACAACTAATGAAAAACTGTTTTTT | TRBJ1-4 | - | TRBV7-6 | -
CASSSNRGRDSNQPQHF | TGTGCCAGCAGTTCCAACAGGGGCAGGGATAGCAATCAGCCCCAGCATTTT | TRBJ1-5 | TRBD1 | TRBV3-1/TRBV3-2 | -